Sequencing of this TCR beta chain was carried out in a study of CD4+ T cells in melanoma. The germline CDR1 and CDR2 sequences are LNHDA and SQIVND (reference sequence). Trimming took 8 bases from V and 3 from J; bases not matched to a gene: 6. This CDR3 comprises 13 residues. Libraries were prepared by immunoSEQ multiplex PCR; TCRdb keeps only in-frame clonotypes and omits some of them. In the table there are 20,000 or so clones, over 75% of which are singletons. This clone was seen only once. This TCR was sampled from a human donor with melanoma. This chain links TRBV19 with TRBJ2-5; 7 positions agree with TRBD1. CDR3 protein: CASARGFEETQYF. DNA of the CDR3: TGTGCCAGTGCCAGGGGGTTCGAAGAGACCCAGTACTTC.